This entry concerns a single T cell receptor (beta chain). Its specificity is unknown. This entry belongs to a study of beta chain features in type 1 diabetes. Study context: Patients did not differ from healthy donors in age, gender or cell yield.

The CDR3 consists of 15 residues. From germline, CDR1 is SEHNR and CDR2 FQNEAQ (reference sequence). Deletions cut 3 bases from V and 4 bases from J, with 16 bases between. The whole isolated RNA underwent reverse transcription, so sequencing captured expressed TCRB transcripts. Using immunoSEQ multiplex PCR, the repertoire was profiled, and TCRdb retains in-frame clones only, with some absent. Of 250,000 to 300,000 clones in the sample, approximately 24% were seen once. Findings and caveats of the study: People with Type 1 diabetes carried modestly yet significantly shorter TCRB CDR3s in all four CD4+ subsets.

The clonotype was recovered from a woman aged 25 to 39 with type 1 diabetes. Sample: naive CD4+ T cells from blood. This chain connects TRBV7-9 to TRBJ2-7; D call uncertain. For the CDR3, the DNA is TGTGCCAGCAGCTTCGAGCCTAGAGGTCGGTACGAGCAGTACTTC. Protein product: CASSFEPRGRYEQYF.